This entry lists 28 T cell receptor beta chains sequenced from one sample in a study of shared clonotypes between healthy human individuals. Assay used: immunoSEQ multiplex PCR; TCRdb lists only in-frame clones, some missing. There are more than 2 million clones in the sample; 90% to 97% occur only once, and approximately 0.13% lies in the top ten. The sample taken for sequencing was naive CD4+ T cells sorted from blood. Subset indicated: CD45RA+ positively selected. The receptors originated from a man aged 18 to 35 in good health.

This clone appeared once. CDR3: CASKLAGLSTDTQYF. The CDR3 region has the DNA TGTGCCAGCAAGTTGGCGGGTCTTAGCACAGATACGCAGTATTTT. The V and J genes are TRBV28 and TRBJ2-3, with D perhaps matching TRBD2 (5 bases). V lost 7 bases, J lost 0 bases, and 14 bases lay in between. The CDR3 sequence is 15 residues long. Germline V gives CDR1 MDHEN, CDR2 SYDVKM.

V usage is TRBV7-6 and J usage is TRBJ2-1; a weak D match, TRBD2 (5 bases). The CDR3 is 13 amino acids. Germline-derived CDR1 and CDR2 are SGHVS and FNYEAQ. V lost 5 bases to trimming and J lost 9 bases, with 14 bases between them. CDR3 DNA sequence: TGTGCCAGCAGCCCACCGGGATCGGGTGAGCAGTTCTTC. It specifies CASSPPGSGEQFF. The entire variable domain, with the rest obtained from reference TRBV7-6 and TRBJ2-1, is as follows: GAGVSQSPRYKVTKRGQDVALRCDPISGHVSLYWYRQALGQGPEFLTYFNYEAQQDKSGLPNDRFSAERPEGSISTLTIQRTEQRDSAMYRCASSPPGSGEQFFGPGTRLTVL.

This rearrangement joins TRBV2 to TRBJ2-5, with 10 positions matching TRBD1. Germline loops: CDR1 SNHLY, CDR2 FYNNEI. CDR3 length equals 15 residues. The ends lost 7 bases at V and 4 bases at J; junction bases unmatched: 9. The CDR3 coding sequence is TGTGCCAGCAAGGACAGACAGGGGGCGGGAGAGACCCAGTACTTC. The encoded protein is CASKDRQGAGETQYF.

The chain's CDR3 is CASSFMDRPNYGYTF. The CDR3 nucleotides read TGTGCCAGCAGCTTCATGGACAGGCCTAACTATGGCTACACCTTC. J is TRBJ1-2 and V is TRBV5-6; 7 bases are a match to TRBD1. Per the germline V gene, CDR1 is SGHDT and CDR2 is YYEEEE. The CDR3 has 15 amino acids. The V gene end was trimmed by 2 bases and the J gene end by 0 bases; junction bases not matched to a gene: 4.

V and J are TRBV18 and TRBJ1-1, with D perhaps TRBD1 (6 bases). Germline V gives CDR1 KGHSH, CDR2 LQKENI. CDR3 length: 13 amino acids. V was pared by 6 bases and J by 6 bases, with 14 bases between. CDR3 residues: CASSHKGGAEAFF. CDR3 coding DNA: TGTGCCAGCTCCCATAAAGGGGGGGCTGAAGCTTTCTTT.

The CDR3 here is CASGGDLGIPTEAFF. CDR3 DNA sequence: TGTGCCAGCGGAGGAGATCTAGGGATCCCCACTGAAGCTTTCTTT. The chain uses TRBV2 and TRBJ1-1; D remains ambiguous. Germline V gene lookup returns CDR1 SNHLY and CDR2 FYNNEI. The CDR3 sequence is 15 residues long. The V gene lost 8 bases and the J gene lost 4 bases, with 20 bases spanning the gap.

The chain joins TRBV19 to TRBJ1-1; no definite D call. Trimming removed 6 bases at V and 1 base at J, with 12 bases between. The germline V gene encodes CDR1 LNHDA and CDR2 SQIVND (reference sequence). CDR3 length: 14 amino acids. The CDR3 DNA follows: TGTGCCAGTAGGGGTCAGTTTGGGAACACTGAAGCTTTCTTT. Translation gives CASRGQFGNTEAFF. The variable domain in full, completed from reference TRBV19 and TRBJ1-1, reads DGGITQSPKYLFRKEGQNVTLSCEQNLNHDAMYWYRQDPGQGLRLIYYSQIVNDFQKGDIAEGYSVSREKKESFPLTVTSAQKNPTAFYLCASRGQFGNTEAFFGQGTRLTVV.

This chain joins TRBV10-1 and TRBJ1-1, with 7 bases that match TRBD1. The CDR3 totals 13 residues. Trimming took 5 bases from V and 6 from J; bases not matched to a gene: 6. The germline gives CDR1 WNHNN, CDR2 SYGVQD (reference sequence). CDR3 in DNA: TGCGCCAGCAGTACCGGGACAGTCTCTGAAGCTTTCTTT. Amino acid sequence: CASSTGTVSEAFF.

V and J are TRBV5-1 and TRBJ2-1, with 13 positions matching TRBD2. The CDR3 extends over 18 amino acids. The trim removed 4 bases at V and 0 bases at J, leaving 7 bases unmatched. CDR1 and CDR2 from the germline V gene are SGHRS and YFSETQ. The CDR3 region has the DNA TGCGCCAGCAGCCAGGGACTAGCGGGGTCTAGCTCCTACAATGAGCAGTTCTTC. Its translation: CASSQGLAGSSSYNEQFF.

A single count supports this clone. The same CDR3 is also encoded by other DNA sequences in this sample. The rearrangement links TRBV11-3 to TRBJ2-3, with 7 bases lining up with TRBD2. The CDR3 covers 14 residues. The germline V gene encodes CDR1 SGHNT and CDR2 YENEEA. J lost 3 bases, V lost 0 bases, and 0 bases had no gene match. The CDR3 DNA is TGTGCCAGCAGCTTAGAGGGGGGGACAGATACGCAGTATTTT. Its protein is CASSLEGGTDTQYF.

A single count supports this clone. The chain is built from TRBV4-1 and TRBJ2-5; the D gene is possibly TRBD2 (5 bases). The germline V gene has CDR1 MGHRA and CDR2 YSYEKL. V was pared by 1 base and J by 3 bases, with 6 bases between. The CDR3 sequence is 13 residues long. The CDR3 sequence: CASSQVREETQYF. The CDR3 region has the DNA TGCGCCAGCAGCCAAGTGAGGGAAGAGACCCAGTACTTC.

J is TRBJ1-2 and V is TRBV11-2, with TRBD1 as a possible D gene (6 bases). The CDR3 runs 13 residues. V was clipped by 3 bases and J by 8 bases, with 13 bases between them. Germline CDR1 reads SGHAT; CDR2 reads FQNNGV. The CDR3 reads CASSLGGTSGYTF. The CDR3 DNA sequence: TGTGCCAGCAGCTTGGGGGGGACAAGCGGCTACACCTTC.

This sequence joins TRBV5-4 and TRBJ2-5; TRBD1 is a possible D gene (6 bases). The CDR3 runs to 13 residues. The germline V and J ends were trimmed by 1 base and 4 bases, with 8 bases remaining between them. Germline assignment: CDR1 SGHNT and CDR2 YYREEE (reference sequence). DNA for the CDR3: TGTGCCAGCAGCTTGCCAGGGGCAGAGACCCAGTACTTC. Amino acid sequence: CASSLPGAETQYF. Looking up the rest from reference TRBV5-4 and TRBJ2-5 gives the full variable domain: ETGVTQSPTHLIKTRGQQVTLRCSSQSGHNTVSWYQQALGQGPQFIFQYYREEENGRGNFPPRFSGLQFPNYSSELNVNALELDDSALYLCASSLPGAETQYFGPGTRLLVL.

The rearrangement joins TRBV7-2 to TRBJ1-1; 9 positions match TRBD1. Trimming took 5 bases from V and 5 from J; bases not matched to a gene: 6. CDR3 size: 14 residues. Germline CDR1 SGHTA, CDR2 FQGNSA. CDR3 coding DNA: TGTGCCAGCAGCACGGACAGGGGTTGGACTGAAGCTTTCTTT. As protein: CASSTDRGWTEAFF.

The V call is TRBV5-6, the J call TRBJ1-2; a weak D match, TRBD1 (6 bases). Germline assignment: CDR1 SGHDT and CDR2 YYEEEE. V was shortened by 3 bases and J by 2 bases, with 14 bases between the two germline ends. This CDR3 contains 15 residues. CDR3 nucleotides: TGTGCCAGCAGCTCTCTTGACAGGATAAACTATGGCTACACCTTC. Protein: CASSSLDRINYGYTF.

J is TRBJ2-7 and V is TRBV7-9; 10 nucleotides agree with TRBD2. There are 15 residues in the CDR3. V lost 5 bases and J lost 4; bases outside the gene matches: 8. CDR1 and CDR2 from the germline V gene are SEHNR and FQNEAQ (reference sequence). CDR3 nucleotides: TGTGCCAGCAGCGTCGGGACTAGCGTAGATTACGAGCAGTACTTC. Its translation: CASSVGTSVDYEQYF.

The chain combines TRBV5-1 with TRBJ1-2, with 10 bases lining up with TRBD1. The ends lost 5 bases at V and 7 bases at J; junction bases unmatched: 11. The CDR3 is 15 amino acids. Germline lookup yields CDR1 SGHRS and CDR2 YFSETQ. The CDR3 here is CASRPERDRGGGYTF. The CDR3 DNA is TGCGCCAGCAGACCGGAACGGGACAGGGGTGGTGGCTACACCTTC.

The genes are TRBV4-1 and TRBJ2-1; D not certain. The V gene lost 5 bases and the J gene lost 4 bases, with 9 bases spanning the gap. The germline V gene has CDR1 MGHRA and CDR2 YSYEKL. This CDR3 contains 13 residues. In nucleotides, the CDR3 is TGCGCCAGCAGCTTTGGACCATACAATGAGCAGTTCTTC. Amino acids: CASSFGPYNEQFF.

For this clone: Distinct nucleotide sequences in the sample also encode this CDR3. The chain recombines TRBV6-5 with TRBJ1-5; maybe TRBD1 (6 bases). Germline assignment: CDR1 MNHEY and CDR2 SVGAGI. The CDR3 covers 13 residues. The V end was cut by 5 bases, the J end by 7 bases, with 12 bases between. CDR3 sequence: CASSRRGGQPQHF. The CDR3 region has the DNA TGTGCCAGCAGTCGCAGGGGCGGGCAGCCCCAGCATTTT.

This rearrangement joins TRBV5-4 to TRBJ1-2; 7 bases are a match to TRBD1. Trimming at V came to 5 bases and at J to 2 bases, leaving 12 bases not matched to a gene. Germline V gene lookup returns CDR1 SGHNT and CDR2 YYREEE (reference sequence). The CDR3 spans 16 residues. In DNA, the CDR3 is TGTGCCAGCAGTCCCTACGGCTCGGGACAGAACTATGGCTACACCTTC. Translating it yields CASSPYGSGQNYGYTF.

CDR3 protein: CASSLRLDTEAFF. In nucleotides, the CDR3 is TGTGCCAGCAGTTTGCGGTTGGACACTGAAGCTTTCTTT. This rearrangement joins TRBV6-1 to TRBJ1-1, with D unresolved. The CDR3 sequence is 13 residues long. The V end was cut by 5 bases, the J end by 3 bases, with 10 bases between. Germline CDR1 reads MNHNS; CDR2 reads SASEGT.

This CDR3 is CASSQDPRPDTQYF. CDR3 DNA: TGCGCCAGCAGCCAAGATCCCAGGCCCGATACGCAGTATTTT. V and J are TRBV4-1 and TRBJ2-3; D remains unclear. Germline V gene sequence: CDR1 MGHRA, CDR2 YSYEKL. V dropped 0 bases and J dropped 6 bases, with 10 bases sitting between them. The CDR3 extends over 14 amino acids.

The CDR3 DNA sequence: TGCGCCAGCAGCTTGACAGGGGACACCGGGGAGCTGTTTTTT. Translating gives CASSLTGDTGELFF. The chain carries TRBV5-1 and TRBJ2-2, with 7 bases identical to TRBD1. The trim removed 1 base at V and 3 bases at J, leaving 0 bases unmatched. The germline CDR1 and CDR2 sequences are SGHRS and YFSETQ. The CDR3 is 14 residues long.

This sequence joins TRBV4-1 and TRBJ1-6; 9 bases are shared with TRBD1. V lost 4 bases to trimming and J lost 10 bases; unmatched junction nucleotides: 14. CDR1 is MGHRA, CDR2 YSYEKL, per germline. This CDR3 is 17 amino acids long. The CDR3 region is CASSPKTPGQGGSPLHF. Written as DNA, the CDR3 is TGCGCCAGCAGCCCGAAGACACCGGGACAGGGTGGGTCACCCCTCCACTTT.

The rearrangement uses TRBV10-3 and TRBJ2-5; the D is unclear. Germline V gene data show CDR1 as ENHRY and CDR2 as SYGVKD. V gave up 3 bases and J gave up 5 bases, with 10 bases separating them. The CDR3 loop spans 13 amino acids. The CDR3 nucleotides are TGTGCCATCAGTGACCACAATGGGGAGACCCAGTACTTC. Its protein is CAISDHNGETQYF.

The chain uses TRBV5-1 and TRBJ2-1; 10 bases are a match to TRBD2. With V trimmed by 4 bases and J by 5 bases, 3 bases remained unmatched. Per germline, CDR1 SGHRS and CDR2 YFSETQ. The CDR3 contains 14 residues. The CDR3 loop is CASSTSGADNEQFF. CDR3 DNA sequence: TGCGCCAGCAGCACTAGCGGGGCAGACAATGAGCAGTTCTTC.

On this clone: The junction departs from the called germline gene at one end, perhaps through a read error. The V and J genes are TRBV15 and TRBJ2-7; D ambiguous. Germline V gene data show CDR1 as LNHNV and CDR2 as YYDKDF (reference sequence). The CDR3 runs 13 residues. CDR3 sequence reads: CATSREAAYEQYF. CDR3 DNA sequence: TGTGCCACCAGCCGAGAAGCCGCCTACGAGCAGTACTTC.

The CDR3 spells CASSPTRQGENTIYF. For the CDR3, the DNA is TGTGCCAGCAGTCCGACCCGACAGGGCGAAAACACCATATATTTT. The chain couples TRBV6-6 to TRBJ1-3; 7 bases agree with TRBD1. CDR3 length: 15 residues. Trimming at V came to 5 bases and at J to 6 bases, leaving 10 bases not matched to a gene. CDR1 and CDR2 (germline): MNHNY, SVGAGI (reference sequence).